This TCR beta chain was documented in a study of shared clonotypes between healthy human individuals. At the level of the study: The people who gave samples were a couple of women and a few men aged 18 to 49. Each donor contributed plates that comprised three CD4 naive, three CD4 memory, two CD8 naive and one CD8 memory. The study, taken as a whole, reports: Roughly 5% of naive CD4 clonotypes were shared across a few donors.

Note on this clone: Its cognate antigen is unknown.

Using immunoSEQ multiplex PCR, the repertoire was profiled, and TCRdb retains in-frame clones only, with some absent. The sample holds 1,500,000 or so clones; roughly 96% are singletons and the top ten take roughly 1.2%. CDR3 size: 14 residues. In germline, CDR1 is SGHAT, CDR2 FQNNGV. The germline V and J ends were trimmed by 4 bases and 4 bases, with 11 bases remaining between them. The chain couples TRBV11-2 to TRBJ2-1; D may match TRBD1 or TRBD2 (6 bases each). Sequencing was carried out using naive CD4+ T cells sorted from blood. The subset was: CD45RA+ positively selected. The clonotype comes from a young man in good health. In DNA form, the CDR3 reads TGTGCCAGCAGCTCGGGGGCGCGATACAATGAGCAGTTCTTC. Translated, it gives CASSSGARYNEQFF. The entire variable domain, with the rest obtained from reference TRBV11-2 and TRBJ2-1, is as follows: EAGVAQSPRYKIIEKRQSVAFWCNPISGHATLYWYQQILGQGPKLLIQFQNNGVVDDSQLPKDRFSAERLKGVDSTLKIQPAKLEDSAVYLCASSSGARYNEQFFGPGTRLTVL.